Below, 17 T cell receptor beta chains from the same sample are listed, as sequenced in a study of cytomegalovirus exposure and HLA in healthy donors. 60 Vbeta and 13 Jbeta primers were used in PCR. Only in-frame clones appear in the TCRdb table, and some are missing; sequencing was by immunoSEQ multiplex PCR. This table holds 150,000 to 200,000 clones, 75% to 85% found once. Sample: PBMCs. These receptors originate from a man aged 18 to 30 in good health and CMV-seronegative.

The chain combines TRBV28 with TRBJ1-1; 8 nucleotides line up with TRBD1. This CDR3 has 13 residues. Trimming took 7 bases from V and 5 from J; bases not matched to a gene: 6. CDR1 is MDHEN and CDR2 is SYDVKM in the germline V gene. The CDR3 nucleotides read TGTGCCAGCACTCGACAGGGGCGGACTGAAGCTTTCTTT. It encodes CASTRQGRTEAFF.

The CDR3 nucleotides read TGTGCCAGCAGTCCGACAGTATCCCCGCGGGGCGGGGAGCTGTTTTTT. This codes for CASSPTVSPRGGELFF. The chain has TRBV27 and TRBJ2-2; D is possibly TRBD2 (6 bases). Germline V CDR1 and CDR2: MNHEY, SMNVEV (reference sequence). V gave up 5 bases and J gave up 7 bases, with 20 bases separating them. This CDR3 contains 16 residues.

The chain carries TRBV6-1 and TRBJ1-6; 10 bases are a match to TRBD1. V was pared by 6 bases and J by 14 bases, with 10 bases of the junction left unmatched. Germline loops: CDR1 MNHNS, CDR2 SASEGT. The length of the CDR3 is 14 residues. This CDR3 is CASRAGTGERALHF. DNA of the CDR3: TGTGCCAGCAGGGCCGGGACAGGGGAACGAGCCCTCCACTTT.

This clone came up a few times. The V call is TRBV30, the J call TRBJ2-7; D possibly corresponds to TRBD2 (8 bases). In germline, CDR1 is GTSNPN, CDR2 SVGIG (reference sequence). The CDR3 is 14 amino acids. The V gene lost 2 bases and the J gene lost 12 bases, with 23 bases spanning the gap. CDR3 protein: CAWSRAPGRGQLYF. The CDR3 nucleotides read TGTGCCTGGAGTAGAGCCCCCGGGAGGGGGCAGTTGTACTTC.

V usage is TRBV13 and J usage is TRBJ2-5; D is uncertain. CDR1 and CDR2 from the germline V gene are PRHDT and FYEKMQ (reference sequence). The CDR3 runs 11 residues. The V end lost 3 bases, the J end lost 4 bases, and 3 bases lay between the germline ends. The CDR3: CASSFGETQYF. The CDR3 DNA follows: TGTGCCAGCAGCTTCGGAGAGACCCAGTACTTC.

The chain combines TRBV7-6 with TRBJ2-5; 7 positions match TRBD2. Germline CDR1 SGHVS, CDR2 FNYEAQ. This CDR3 has 15 residues. J was trimmed by 4 bases and V by 4 bases; bases with no gene match: 9. CDR3 sequence: CASSSGLGAGETQYF. CDR3 bases: TGTGCCAGCAGCTCTGGACTAGGGGCGGGAGAGACCCAGTACTTC.

This clone was seen only a few times. The chain uses TRBV14 and TRBJ2-7, with TRBD1 matching over 9 bases. With 3 bases clipped from V and 8 bases from J, the junction kept 14 bases outside the gene matches. Germline loops: CDR1 SGHDN, CDR2 FVKESK. This CDR3 region has 16 residues. CDR3 sequence: CASSQIRPGQGVKQYF. The CDR3 DNA is TGTGCCAGCAGCCAGATTAGGCCGGGACAGGGCGTCAAGCAGTACTTC.

This clone was observed a handful of times. The J gene is TRBJ2-7, the V gene TRBV30; 7 positions agree with TRBD2. From germline, CDR1 is GTSNPN and CDR2 SVGIG (reference sequence). The CDR3 extends over 14 amino acids. V trimming: 0 bases; J trimming: 2 bases; junction bases outside the gene matches: 4. This CDR3 reads CAWSVPGRTYEQYF. The CDR3 DNA sequence: TGTGCCTGGAGTGTACCCGGGAGGACCTACGAGCAGTACTTC.

Only one count was recorded for this clone. This chain joins TRBV6-5 and TRBJ2-1; no definite D call. The CDR3 has 13 amino acids. Trimming left V 4 bases short and J 2 bases short, with 6 bases between. In germline, CDR1 is MNHEY, CDR2 SVGAGI. The CDR3 sequence: CASSCSAYNEQFF. CDR3 in DNA: TGTGCCAGCAGTTGCTCCGCCTACAATGAGCAGTTCTTC.

The chain recombines TRBV19 with TRBJ1-1; D call uncertain. CDR1 is LNHDA, CDR2 SQIVND, per germline (reference sequence). This CDR3 spans 14 amino acids. Trimming took off 4 bases at V and 4 bases at J, with 13 bases between the two ends. The chain's CDR3 is CASSNEGLSTEAFF. In DNA form, the CDR3 reads TGTGCCAGTAGTAATGAGGGTTTGAGCACTGAAGCTTTCTTT.

The rearrangement joins TRBV6-5 to TRBJ1-1, with no clear D. This CDR3 has 16 residues. V was clipped by 0 bases and J by 5 bases, with 16 bases between them. CDR1 is MNHEY, CDR2 SVGAGI, per germline. The CDR3 here is CASSYSSTWARTEAFF. The CDR3 DNA is TGTGCCAGCAGTTACTCGAGTACGTGGGCGCGTACTGAAGCTTTCTTT.

V usage is TRBV2 and J usage is TRBJ2-3, with TRBD1 identical over 7 bases. The CDR3 spans 13 residues. Germline CDR1 and CDR2: SNHLY and FYNNEI. V lost 6 bases, J lost 2 bases, and 2 bases stayed unmatched. CDR3 nucleotide sequence: TGTGCCAGCAGGGGACAGATCACAGATACGCAGTATTTT. Protein product: CASRGQITDTQYF.

This clone has just one count. The rearrangement joins TRBV5-1 to TRBJ1-2; possible D gene TRBD1, 6 bases. CDR1 is SGHRS and CDR2 is YFSETQ in the germline V gene. The CDR3 spans 17 residues. V lost 0 bases and J lost 1, with 16 bases in between. CDR3 region: CASSLGGTGTLNYGYTF. CDR3 in DNA: TGCGCCAGCAGCTTGGGTGGGACCGGGACACTTAACTATGGCTACACCTTC.

CDR3 amino acids: CASSSSGDGPGELFF. Written as DNA, the CDR3 is TGTGCCAGCAGTTCTAGCGGGGATGGACCCGGGGAGCTGTTTTTT. The J gene is TRBJ2-2, the V gene TRBV6-6; 9 bases match TRBD2. With 4 bases clipped from V and 6 bases from J, the junction kept 6 bases outside the gene matches. The CDR3 length is 15 residues. Germline CDR1 MNHNY, CDR2 SVGAGI (reference sequence).

This clone has just a few counts. This chain links TRBV4-2 with TRBJ2-7, with D possibly matching TRBD2 (6 bases). CDR3 length: 14 residues. V was cut by 3 bases and J by 3 bases, with 12 bases left in between. CDR1 LGHNA and CDR2 YNFKEQ come from the germline V gene. CDR3 nucleotides: TGTGCCAGCAGCCAGGGGGGTTCCAACTACGAGCAGTACTTC. It yields the protein CASSQGGSNYEQYF.

J is TRBJ1-4 and V is TRBV13, with no clear D. The germline gives CDR1 PRHDT, CDR2 FYEKMQ (reference sequence). The length of the CDR3 is 14 residues. V shed 3 bases and J shed 7 bases, with 12 bases lying between them. For the CDR3, the DNA is TGTGCCAGCAGCTTGTGGGGTCGGGGTGAAAAACTGTTTTTT. As protein: CASSLWGRGEKLFF.

The genes are TRBV4-3 and TRBJ2-1; 10 nucleotides line up with TRBD2. After removal of 2 bases from V and 8 bases from J, the junction contained 6 bases not matched to a gene. The CDR3 covers 15 residues. Germline lookup yields CDR1 LGHNA and CDR2 YSLEER. CDR3 sequence (DNA): TGCGCCAGCAGCCAATCTAGACTAGCGGGCGATGAGCAGTTCTTC. Translating it yields CASSQSRLAGDEQFF.